This record concerns one T cell receptor (beta chain) sequence. Its antigen is undetermined. Profiling relied on immunoSEQ multiplex PCR, and the TCRdb table lists in-frame clones only, not all of them. The sample has roughly 110,000 clones, around nine tenths seen once. These data are taken from a study of T cell responses to AZD1222 COVID-19 vaccine. Study-level information: Second doses were pooled across both intervals (about 4 or about 12 weeks). General study findings and limits: White British ancestry dominated among donors, who included more females, and clonal diversity was possibly underestimated. It was only after the peak T cell response that any repertoires were sampled.

The V gene's germline CDR1 is SGHTA and CDR2 FQGNSA. The ends lost 5 bases at V and 0 bases at J; junction bases unmatched: 8. CDR3 length: 17 residues. Sequencing was performed on peripheral blood, taken on day 0 of AZD1222 vaccination. The receptor was derived from an adult in good health. The chain uses TRBV7-2 and TRBJ2-4; 9 bases agree with TRBD2. CDR3 nucleotide sequence: TGTGCCAGCAGCCGGGGCGGCGGGGGGGTAGCCAAAAACATTCAGTACTTC. As protein: CASSRGGGGVAKNIQYF.